A single sample gave rise to the 9 T cell receptor beta chains below, sequenced in a study of T cell responses to AZD1222 COVID-19 vaccine. Clones were sequenced by immunoSEQ multiplex PCR, and TCRdb holds only the in-frame ones, with some missing. The table includes 120,000 to 150,000 clones, 82% detected once. The sequences come from peripheral blood, collected on day 0 of MenACWY control vaccination. The receptors originated from an adult in good health.

The chain is built from TRBV15 and TRBJ1-4, with a tentative D call TRBD1 (5 bases). CDR3 length: 14 amino acids. The V end lost 8 bases, the J end lost 4 bases, and 14 bases lay between the germline ends. CDR1 is LNHNV and CDR2 is YYDKDF in the germline V gene (reference sequence). CDR3 sequence: CATAGHFNNEKLFF. The CDR3 DNA is TGTGCCACCGCTGGACACTTCAATAATGAAAAACTGTTTTTT.

This clone was counted a few times. The chain joins TRBV4-1 to TRBJ2-7; D ambiguous. This CDR3 is built from 14 residues. V shed 0 bases and J shed 5 bases, with 11 bases lying between them. The germline CDR1 and CDR2 sequences are MGHRA and YSYEKL. CDR3 residues: CASSQDLRYDEQYV. The DNA for the CDR3 is TGCGCCAGCAGCCAAGATTTGAGGTATGACGAGCAGTACGTC.

The V gene is TRBV11-3, the J gene TRBJ2-1, with D perhaps matching TRBD2 (5 bases). The CDR3 is made up of 15 amino acids. Trimming removed 0 bases from V and 5 bases from J, with 11 bases in between. Germline CDR1 SGHNT, CDR2 YENEEA. As DNA, the CDR3 is TGTGCCAGCAGCTTAGAGGGTTCGAGGGACAATGAGCAGTTCTTC. It translates to CASSLEGSRDNEQFF.

This chain uses TRBV27 with TRBJ1-1, with 8 bases fitting TRBD1. This CDR3 has 14 amino acids. The V segment lost 5 bases and the J segment 7 bases; nucleotides outside the gene matches: 9. CDR1 and CDR2 from the germline V gene are MNHEY and SMNVEV (reference sequence). The CDR3 sequence is CASSDYRGTREAFF. DNA of the CDR3: TGTGCCAGCAGTGATTACAGGGGGACCCGTGAAGCTTTCTTT.

V and J are TRBV15 and TRBJ2-5; 7 positions match TRBD2. CDR3 size: 14 residues. Germline assignment: CDR1 LNHNV and CDR2 YYDKDF (reference sequence). V gave up 3 bases and J gave up 5 bases; unmatched junction bases: 6. This CDR3 reads CATSRGGETETQYF. CDR3 DNA: TGTGCCACCAGCAGGGGGGGGGAGACGGAGACCCAGTACTTC.

This chain links TRBV7-9 with TRBJ1-2; D unresolved. Trimming cost V 1 base and J 2 bases, with 8 bases left between them. The germline V gene encodes CDR1 SEHNR and CDR2 FQNEAQ (reference sequence). The CDR3 contains 14 residues. The CDR3 reads CASSLGVSNYGYTF. CDR3 coding DNA: TGTGCCAGCAGCTTAGGGGTGTCGAACTATGGCTACACCTTC.

The chain links TRBV29-1 to TRBJ2-1, with no clear D. Germline CDR1 reads SQVTM; CDR2 reads ANQGSEA. Trimming removed 4 bases from V and 9 bases from J, with 16 bases in between. The CDR3 totals 13 residues. The DNA for the CDR3 is TGCAGCGTTGCTTCCCTCTCCATGGGTGAGCAGTTCTTC. Translating it yields CSVASLSMGEQFF.

In its sample, this clone was seen a few times. This rearrangement joins TRBV6-5 to TRBJ1-2; D is ambiguous. Germline CDR1 reads MNHEY; CDR2 reads SVGAGI. The germline V and J ends were trimmed by 6 bases and 6 bases, with 17 bases remaining between them. The CDR3 extends over 14 amino acids. CDR3 protein: CASRPPDNFHGYTF. In DNA, the CDR3 is TGTGCCAGCAGACCCCCGGATAATTTTCATGGCTACACCTTC.

The V and J genes are TRBV5-6 and TRBJ2-7, with TRBD1 as a possible D gene (6 bases). Germline V gene lookup returns CDR1 SGHDT and CDR2 YYEEEE. The V and J ends lost 2 bases and 2 bases respectively, with 8 bases between them. The CDR3 is 13 residues long. CDR3: CASSFWTAYEQYF. DNA of the CDR3: TGTGCCAGCAGCTTTTGGACAGCCTACGAGCAGTACTTC.